This T cell receptor beta chain comes out of a study of T cell clonotyping in hematopoietic cell transplantation. Regarding the study as a whole: Recipient TCR diversity dropped after transplant; expanded clonotypes rose from day 30 to 180. Without cell sorting, CD4 versus CD8 contributions remain unresolved. Broader posttransplant TCR repertoire diversity was predicted by graft donor and pretransplant recipient Inverse Simpson Index values.

Recipient blood drawn about 28 days pretransplant and days 30, 100, 180 after. TCRdb's copy holds only in-frame clones and misses some; the assay was immunoSEQ multiplex PCR. The table shows several thousand clones, with around 82% occurring only once. V lost 5 bases to trimming and J lost 4 bases, with 8 bases between them. Germline V CDR1 and CDR2: GTSNPN, SVGIG (reference sequence). This CDR3 spans 11 amino acids. Comment on this clone: Its antigen is not identified.

The sample here was peripheral blood mononuclear cells, taken 30 days after allogeneic stem cell transplant. The rearrangement links TRBV30 to TRBJ1-2; D is ambiguous. The sequence was obtained from a male patient aged 60-69 years who had an allogeneic stem cell transplant from an unrelated donor, so the T cells may come from the graft donor. Some clones in this sample may be carry-over from other donors' samples. This CDR3 reads CAWAQIYGYTF. The CDR3 coding sequence is TGTGCCTGGGCCCAAATCTATGGCTACACCTTC.